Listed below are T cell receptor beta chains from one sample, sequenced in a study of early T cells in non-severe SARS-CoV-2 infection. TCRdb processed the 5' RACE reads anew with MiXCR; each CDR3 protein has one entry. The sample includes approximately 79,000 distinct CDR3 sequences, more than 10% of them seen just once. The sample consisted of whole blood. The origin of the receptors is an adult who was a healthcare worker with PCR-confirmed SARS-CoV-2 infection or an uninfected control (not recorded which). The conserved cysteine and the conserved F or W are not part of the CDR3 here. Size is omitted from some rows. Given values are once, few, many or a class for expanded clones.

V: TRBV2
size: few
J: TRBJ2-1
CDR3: ASSGPRVIGANEQF

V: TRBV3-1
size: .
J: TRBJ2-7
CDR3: ASSSDGGGIYEQY

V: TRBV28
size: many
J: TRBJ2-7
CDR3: ASSRARGGYEQY

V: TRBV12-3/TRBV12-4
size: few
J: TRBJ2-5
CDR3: ASSFSGTETQY

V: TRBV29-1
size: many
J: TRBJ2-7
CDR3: SVEDGLGGSYEQY

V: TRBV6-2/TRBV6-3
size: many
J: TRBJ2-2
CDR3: ASSSRTRSLGELF

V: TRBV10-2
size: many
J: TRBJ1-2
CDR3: ASSEDAGRSGYT

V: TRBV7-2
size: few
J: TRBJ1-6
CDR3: ASSFRDLANSPLH

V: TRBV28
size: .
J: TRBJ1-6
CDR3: ASSLLWDSPLH

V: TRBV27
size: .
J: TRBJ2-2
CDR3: ASSSTGQGMPGELF

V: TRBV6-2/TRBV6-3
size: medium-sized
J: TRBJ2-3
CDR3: ASSYSGGATDTQY

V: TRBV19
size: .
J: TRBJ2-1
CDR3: ASSIGASPNEQF

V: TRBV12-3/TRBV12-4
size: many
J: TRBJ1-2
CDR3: ASQNSGGSYGYT

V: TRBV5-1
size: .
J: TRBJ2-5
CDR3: ASNPGGQETQY

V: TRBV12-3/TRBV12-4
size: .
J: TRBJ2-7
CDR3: ASSPRPRFYEQY

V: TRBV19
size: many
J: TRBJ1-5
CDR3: ASSYQGAQPQH

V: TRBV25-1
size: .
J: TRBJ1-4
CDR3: ASSGAQGGATTNEKLF

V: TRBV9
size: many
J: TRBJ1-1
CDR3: ASSVGPRNTEAF

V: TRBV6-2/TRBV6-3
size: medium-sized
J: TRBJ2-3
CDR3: ASTGLASTDTQY

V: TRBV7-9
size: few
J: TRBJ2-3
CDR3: ATTLPTFTDTQY

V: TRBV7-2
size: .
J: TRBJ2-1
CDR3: ASSPEGTSVAGPNEQF

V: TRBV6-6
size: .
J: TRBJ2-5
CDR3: ASSYEETQY

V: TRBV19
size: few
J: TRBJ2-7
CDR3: ASSIGAGQTYEQY

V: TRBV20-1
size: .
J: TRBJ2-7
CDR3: SAFDRDSRHAEQY

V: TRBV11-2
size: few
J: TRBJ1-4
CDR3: ASSFRDINEKLF

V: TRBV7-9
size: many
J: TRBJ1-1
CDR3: ASSQGILNTEAF

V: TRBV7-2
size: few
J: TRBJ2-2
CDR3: ASSPPGGANTGELF

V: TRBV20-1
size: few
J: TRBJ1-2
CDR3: SAIPRGRNYGYT

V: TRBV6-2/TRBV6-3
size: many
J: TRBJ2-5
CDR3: ASRNRDAGQETQY

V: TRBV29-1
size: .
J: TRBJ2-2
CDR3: SVVFPNTGELF

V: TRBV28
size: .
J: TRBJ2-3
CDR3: ASQGTSGVTDTQY

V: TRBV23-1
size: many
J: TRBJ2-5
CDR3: ASSRLRDPVQETQY

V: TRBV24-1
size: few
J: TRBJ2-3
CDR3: ATSDSGEGQEDTQY

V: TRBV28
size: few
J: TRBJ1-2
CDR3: ASTTRQGSYGYT

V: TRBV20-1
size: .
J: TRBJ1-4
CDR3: SATEGGHEKLF

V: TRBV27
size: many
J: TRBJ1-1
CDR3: ASSLRENTEAF

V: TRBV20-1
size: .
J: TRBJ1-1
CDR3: SARETMNTEAF

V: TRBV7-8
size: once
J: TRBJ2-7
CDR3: ASSGLMSYEQY

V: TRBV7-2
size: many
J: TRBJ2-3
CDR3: ASSFGYGRGSDTQY

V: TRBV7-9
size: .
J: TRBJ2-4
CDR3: ASSLVGGQNIQY

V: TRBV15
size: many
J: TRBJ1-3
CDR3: ATSRDQGSGNTIY

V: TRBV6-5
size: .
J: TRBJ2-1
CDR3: ASSPRASDEQF

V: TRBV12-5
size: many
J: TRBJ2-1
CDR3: ASGPRAGVASNEQF

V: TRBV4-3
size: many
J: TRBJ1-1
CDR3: ASSQDKGTEAF

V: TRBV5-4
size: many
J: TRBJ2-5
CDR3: ASTTHRGQETQY

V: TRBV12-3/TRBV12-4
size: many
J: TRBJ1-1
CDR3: ASSFGGGNTEAF

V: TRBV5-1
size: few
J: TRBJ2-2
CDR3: ASRYSNTGELF

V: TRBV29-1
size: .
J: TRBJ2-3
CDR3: SVGLTGTTDTQY

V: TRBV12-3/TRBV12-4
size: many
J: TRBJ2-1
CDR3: ASSFLRRGRLFNEQF

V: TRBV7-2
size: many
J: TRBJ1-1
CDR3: ASSPPRGENTEAF

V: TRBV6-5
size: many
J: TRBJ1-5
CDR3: ASSPDRGNQPQH

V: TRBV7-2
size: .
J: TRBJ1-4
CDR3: ASSLAGQTNEKLF

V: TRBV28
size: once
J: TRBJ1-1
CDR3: ASSTGRNTEAF

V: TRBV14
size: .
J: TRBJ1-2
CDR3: ASSPGVNYGYT

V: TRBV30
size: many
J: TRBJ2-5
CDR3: ASGGGLQETQY